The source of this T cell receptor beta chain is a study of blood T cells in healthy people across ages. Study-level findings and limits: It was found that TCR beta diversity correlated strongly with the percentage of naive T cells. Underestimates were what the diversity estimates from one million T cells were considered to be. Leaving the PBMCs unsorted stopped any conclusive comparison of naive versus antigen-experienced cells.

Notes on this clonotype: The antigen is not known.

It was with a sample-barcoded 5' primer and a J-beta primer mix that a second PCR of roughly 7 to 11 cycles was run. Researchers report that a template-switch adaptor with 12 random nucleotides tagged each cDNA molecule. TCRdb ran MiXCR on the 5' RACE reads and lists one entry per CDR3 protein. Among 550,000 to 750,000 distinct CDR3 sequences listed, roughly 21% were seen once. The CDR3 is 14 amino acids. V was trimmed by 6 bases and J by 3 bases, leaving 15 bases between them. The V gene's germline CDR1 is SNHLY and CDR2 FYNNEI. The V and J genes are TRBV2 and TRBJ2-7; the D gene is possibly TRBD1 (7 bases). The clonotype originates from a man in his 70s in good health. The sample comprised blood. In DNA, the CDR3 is TGTGCCAGCAGGCGGGGACAGACTGGCTACGAGCAGTACTTC. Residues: CASRRGQTGYEQYF.